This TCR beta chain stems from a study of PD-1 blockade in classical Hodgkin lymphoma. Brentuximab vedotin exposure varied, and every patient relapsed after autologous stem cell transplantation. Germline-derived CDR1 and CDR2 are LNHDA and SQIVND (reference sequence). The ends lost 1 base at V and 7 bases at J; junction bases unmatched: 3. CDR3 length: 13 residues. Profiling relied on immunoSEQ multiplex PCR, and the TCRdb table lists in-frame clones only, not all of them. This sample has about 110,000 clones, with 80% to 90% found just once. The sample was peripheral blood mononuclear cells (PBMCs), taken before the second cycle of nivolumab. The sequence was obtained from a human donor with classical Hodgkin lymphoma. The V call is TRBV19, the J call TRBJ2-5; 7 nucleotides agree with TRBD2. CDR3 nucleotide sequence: TGTGCCAGTAGTATAGGTTCTAGCGGGACCCAGTACTTC. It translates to CASSIGSSGTQYF. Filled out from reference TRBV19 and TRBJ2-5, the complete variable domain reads DGGITQSPKYLFRKEGQNVTLSCEQNLNHDAMYWYRQDPGQGLRLIYYSQIVNDFQKGDIAEGYSVSREKKESFPLTVTSAQKNPTAFYLCASSIGSSGTQYFGPGTRLLVL.